The 15 T cell receptor beta chains below were found in one sample sequenced in a study of blood T cell repertoires in COVID-19. Only in-frame clones appear in the TCRdb table, and some are missing; sequencing was by immunoSEQ multiplex PCR. The sample has 260,000 or so clones; approximately 81% are singletons. The sequencing input was PBMCs or T cells enriched from blood (not recorded which). Every receptor here comes from a woman aged 45-65 years who had recovered from COVID-19.

The V gene is TRBV29-1, the J gene TRBJ1-2; D gene unclear. The germline V gene has CDR1 SQVTM and CDR2 ANQGSEA. V dropped 3 bases and J dropped 4 bases, with 12 bases sitting between them. This CDR3 has 13 residues. CDR3 in amino acids: CSVESPEVYGYTF. In nucleotides, the CDR3 is TGCAGCGTTGAGTCCCCCGAGGTCTATGGCTACACCTTC. Full variable domain (outside the CDR3, taken from reference TRBV29-1 and TRBJ1-2): SAVISQKPSRDICQRGTSLTIQCQVDSQVTMMFWYRQQPGQSLTLIATANQGSEATYESGFVIDKFPISRPNLTFSTLTVSNMSPEDSSIYLCSVESPEVYGYTFGSGTRLTVV.

V is TRBV3-1 (or the pseudogene TRBV3-2) and J is TRBJ2-1; 16 bases are shared with TRBD2. J gave up 0 bases and V 0 bases, and 14 bases lay outside the gene matches. The CDR3 runs to 23 residues. The germline V gene has CDR1 LGHDT and CDR2 YNNKEL (reference sequence). The CDR3 DNA sequence: TGTGCCAGCAGCCAAGATGAGGGACTAGCGGGAGGGCCCGCCTTAAACTCCTACAATGAGCAGTTCTTC. Its protein product is CASSQDEGLAGGPALNSYNEQFF.

The CDR3 sequence: CASKETGANSPLHF. For the CDR3, the DNA is TGTGCCAGCAAGGAGACAGGGGCCAATTCACCCCTCCACTTT. The rearrangement uses TRBV3-1 (or the pseudogene TRBV3-2) and TRBJ1-6; 8 positions match TRBD1. The trim removed 7 bases at V and 7 bases at J, leaving 6 bases unmatched. The CDR3 length is 14 residues. Germline V lookup: CDR1 LGHDT, CDR2 YNNKEL (reference sequence).

This sequence joins TRBV11-3 and TRBJ2-7; D remains unclear. Germline CDR1 reads SGHNT; CDR2 reads YENEEA. The CDR3 consists of 12 residues. Trimming cost V 8 bases and J 3 bases, with 11 bases left between them. CDR3 nucleotide sequence: TGTGCCAGCCCCAAATACAACTACGAGCAGTACTTC. It translates to CASPKYNYEQYF.

The chain is built from TRBV4-3 and TRBJ1-4; D gene uncertain. V was shortened by 0 bases and J by 7 bases, with 12 bases between the two germline ends. The length of the CDR3 is 15 residues. CDR1 is LGHNA and CDR2 is YSLEER in the germline V gene. The CDR3 loop reads CASSQDGSLGEKLFF. The CDR3 region has the DNA TGCGCCAGCAGCCAAGATGGGAGTTTAGGTGAAAAACTGTTTTTT.

This chain joins TRBV10-3 and TRBJ2-1; 7 positions agree with TRBD1. The ends lost 0 bases at V and 5 bases at J; junction bases unmatched: 1. Looked up from germline, CDR1 is ENHRY and CDR2 is SYGVKD. This CDR3 is built from 14 residues. The CDR3: CAISESQGNNEQFF. DNA for the CDR3: TGTGCCATCAGTGAGTCACAGGGGAACAATGAGCAGTTCTTC.

V usage is TRBV5-1 and J usage is TRBJ2-6, with 12 bases fitting TRBD1. This CDR3 has 22 residues. With 1 base clipped from V and 0 bases from J, the junction kept 14 bases outside the gene matches. Germline V gene data show CDR1 as SGHRS and CDR2 as YFSETQ. The CDR3 loop is CASSLWDRGPARGNSGANVLTF. CDR3 nucleotide sequence: TGCGCCAGCAGCTTGTGGGACAGGGGGCCCGCTAGGGGTAACTCTGGGGCCAACGTCCTGACTTTC.

The genes are TRBV29-1 and TRBJ2-7; possibly TRBD2 for D (5 bases). Trimming cost V 6 bases and J 3 bases, with 9 bases left between them. This CDR3 is built from 11 residues. Germline CDR1 SQVTM, CDR2 ANQGSEA. The CDR3: CSVKGSYEQYF. The CDR3 DNA is TGCAGCGTGAAAGGGAGCTACGAGCAGTACTTC.

This rearrangement joins TRBV13 to TRBJ2-1, with 9 positions matching TRBD2. Germline loops: CDR1 PRHDT, CDR2 FYEKMQ (reference sequence). The CDR3 length is 16 residues. The ends lost 3 bases at V and 7 bases at J; junction bases unmatched: 10. The CDR3 sequence is CASSFTLAGVGNEQFF. The CDR3 bases are TGTGCCAGCAGCTTCACCTTAGCGGGAGTCGGAAATGAGCAGTTCTTC. The whole variable domain, filled in from reference TRBV13 and TRBJ2-1, reads AAGVIQSPRHLIKEKRETATLKCYPIPRHDTVYWYQQGPGQDPQFLISFYEKMQSDKGSIPDRFSAQQFSDYHSELNMSSLELGDSALYFCASSFTLAGVGNEQFFGPGTRLTVL.

This clone was detected ten times or more. The V and J genes are TRBV5-5 and TRBJ2-7, with 8 bases identical to TRBD1. The CDR3 sequence is 14 residues long. Germline V gene lookup returns CDR1 SGHKS and CDR2 YYEKEE (reference sequence). V lost 4 bases to trimming and J lost 2 bases; unmatched junction nucleotides: 5. The CDR3 sequence is CASSVDRGAYEQYF. CDR3 DNA: TGTGCCAGCAGCGTCGACAGGGGCGCCTACGAGCAGTACTTC.

The rearrangement links TRBV6-5 to TRBJ2-1; the D gene is possibly TRBD2 (6 bases). Trimming shortened V by 6 bases and J by 3 bases, and 15 bases separated the two germline ends. Germline V gene lookup returns CDR1 MNHEY and CDR2 SVGAGI. The CDR3 sequence is 15 residues long. The CDR3 DNA follows: TGTGCCAGCAGCCCGACTGGCGGGGTCTACAATGAGCAGTTCTTC. Its protein is CASSPTGGVYNEQFF.

V gene TRBV11-2 combines with J gene TRBJ2-7, with 14 bases identical to TRBD2. In germline, CDR1 is SGHAT, CDR2 FQNNGV. This CDR3 comprises 17 residues. V trimming: 5 bases; J trimming: 3 bases; junction bases outside the gene matches: 9. CDR3 sequence: CASSVTSGGALHYEQYF. The CDR3 DNA sequence: TGTGCCAGCAGCGTGACTAGCGGGGGGGCCTTGCACTACGAGCAGTACTTC.

The V call is TRBV29-1, the J call TRBJ1-2, with a weak D call TRBD1 (6 bases). V was cut by 3 bases and J by 7 bases, with 15 bases left in between. CDR1 is SQVTM, CDR2 ANQGSEA, per germline. The CDR3 extends over 13 amino acids. CDR3 in DNA: TGCAGCGTTGACAATTTAGGGGGTGGTGGCTACACCTTC. Translated, it gives CSVDNLGGGGYTF.

The chain links TRBV11-2 to TRBJ1-1; 8 nucleotides line up with TRBD1. The germline gives CDR1 SGHAT, CDR2 FQNNGV. This CDR3 is 16 amino acids long. The trim removed 0 bases at V and 7 bases at J, leaving 10 bases unmatched. CDR3: CASSLDSFSGGVEAFF. CDR3 nucleotides: TGTGCCAGCAGCTTAGATTCTTTTTCAGGGGGCGTTGAAGCTTTCTTT.

This clone was seen only once. The genes are TRBV24-1 and TRBJ2-1; a possible D gene is TRBD1 (5 bases). This CDR3 region has 14 residues. The germline V and J ends were trimmed by 3 bases and 8 bases, with 13 bases remaining between them. Germline V lookup: CDR1 KGHDR, CDR2 SFDVKD. As DNA, the CDR3 is TGTGCCACCAGTGATCCAAGGGGTGTCTATGAGCAGTTCTTC. As protein: CATSDPRGVYEQFF.